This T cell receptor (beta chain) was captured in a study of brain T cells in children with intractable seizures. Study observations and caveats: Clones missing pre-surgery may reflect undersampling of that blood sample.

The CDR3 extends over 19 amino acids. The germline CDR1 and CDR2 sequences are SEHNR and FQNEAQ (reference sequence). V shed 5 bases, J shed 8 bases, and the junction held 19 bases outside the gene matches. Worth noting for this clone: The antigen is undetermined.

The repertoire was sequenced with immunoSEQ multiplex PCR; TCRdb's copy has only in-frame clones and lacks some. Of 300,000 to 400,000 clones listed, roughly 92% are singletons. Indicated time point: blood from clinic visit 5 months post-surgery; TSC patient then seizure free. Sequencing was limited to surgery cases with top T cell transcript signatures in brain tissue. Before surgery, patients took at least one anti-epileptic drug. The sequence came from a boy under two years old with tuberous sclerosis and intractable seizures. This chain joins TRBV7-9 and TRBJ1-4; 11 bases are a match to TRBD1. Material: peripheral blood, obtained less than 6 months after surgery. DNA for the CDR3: TGTGCCAGCAGCCGAACCTGGACAGGGGGCCTCAATCTACGGGAAAAACTGTTTTTT. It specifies CASSRTWTGGLNLREKLFF.